Included here is one T cell receptor beta chain sequence, with context. From germline, CDR1 is LNHDA and CDR2 SQIVND (reference sequence). The CDR3 covers 16 residues. The trim removed 5 bases at V and 5 bases at J, leaving 10 bases unmatched. In the original processing: Estimation of nucleated cell counts was performed using reference gene primer amplification. Generated by immunoSEQ multiplex PCR, the TCRdb table keeps only in-frame clones and is missing some. V, J and clone size are taken as reported in that table, and D and trimming were inferred from the DNA itself. The repertoire has approximately 50,000 clones, roughly 85% of them found once; the top ten carry roughly a tenth. The data are from a study of blood T cell repertoires in COVID-19.

The receptor was derived from a human donor in a cohort sampled during active COVID-19. J is TRBJ2-2 and V is TRBV19; TRBD2 aligns across 8 bases. Sequencing was done on a sample of peripheral blood. In nucleotides, the CDR3 is TGTGCCAGTAGTTATACTCTCGGGAGGGGGACCGGGGAGCTGTTTTTT. Translated: CASSYTLGRGTGELFF. The whole variable domain, filled in from reference TRBV19 and TRBJ2-2, reads DGGITQSPKYLFRKEGQNVTLSCEQNLNHDAMYWYRQDPGQGLRLIYYSQIVNDFQKGDIAEGYSVSREKKESFPLTVTSAQKNPTAFYLCASSYTLGRGTGELFFGEGSRLTVL.